The 8 T cell receptor beta chains listed next were all sequenced from one sample in a study of T cells in Graves' hyperthyroidism and ophthalmopathy. Using RNA transcripts as the source, TCR beta CDR3 regions were amplified. The study used the HTBI primer set for a first-round RT-PCR of the TCR CDR3. One entry per CDR3 protein, called by TCRdb with MiXCR from the multiplex PCR reads. In the table there are about 180,000 distinct CDR3 sequences, over 15% of which are singletons. What was sequenced was blood. Receptors were obtained from a woman aged 45-65 years with Graves' hyperthyroidism.

This sequence joins TRBV19 and TRBJ1-1; D may be TRBD1 (5 bases). Germline V gene lookup returns CDR1 LNHDA and CDR2 SQIVND (reference sequence). Trimming shortened V by 5 bases and J by 2 bases, and 9 bases separated the two germline ends. This CDR3 has 13 amino acids. This CDR3 is CASSGALNTEAFF. The CDR3 nucleotides read TGTGCCAGTAGTGGGGCCCTTAACACTGAAGCTTTCTTT.

This clonotype appeared many times. The chain recombines TRBV3-1 with TRBJ2-2; 8 positions agree with TRBD2. Trimming at V came to 2 bases and at J to 7 bases, leaving 6 bases not matched to a gene. The CDR3 has 15 amino acids. From germline, CDR1 is LGHDT and CDR2 YNNKEL (reference sequence). The CDR3 DNA reads as TGTGCCAGCAGCCAAAGAGCGGGGGCGGGCGGGGAGCTGTTTTTT. It encodes CASSQRAGAGGELFF.

This clonotype appeared many times. CDR3 residues: CASSEQFYGYTF. CDR3 in DNA: TGTGCCAGCAGTGAACAGTTCTATGGCTACACCTTC. The chain uses TRBV6-1 and TRBJ1-2; no definite D call. CDR3 length: 12 amino acids. V lost 2 bases to trimming and J lost 4 bases, with 5 bases between them. From germline, CDR1 is MNHNS and CDR2 SASEGT.

This clonotype was recorded many times. This sequence joins TRBV19 and TRBJ1-2, with D possibly being TRBD1 (6 bases). This CDR3 is 14 amino acids long. Germline V gives CDR1 LNHDA, CDR2 SQIVND (reference sequence). V was trimmed by 5 bases and J by 4 bases, leaving 14 bases between them. CDR3 region: CASSAPGQIYGYTF. In DNA form, the CDR3 reads TGTGCCAGTAGTGCACCTGGACAGATCTATGGCTACACCTTC.

The gene calls are TRBV20-1 and TRBJ2-3; TRBD1 might be the D (5 bases). Trimming pared 0 bases from V and 3 bases from J, leaving 13 bases between. The germline CDR1 and CDR2 sequences are DFQATT and SNEGSKA (reference sequence). The CDR3 contains 15 residues. Written as DNA, the CDR3 is TGCAGTGCTAGAGATCTCGGCAGGGTGACAGATACGCAGTATTTT. Its protein is CSARDLGRVTDTQYF.

This clonotype was seen more than once but under ten times. The chain carries TRBV4-3 and TRBJ2-1, with 10 positions matching TRBD1. With 4 bases clipped from V and 6 bases from J, the junction kept 6 bases outside the gene matches. Germline loops: CDR1 LGHNA, CDR2 YSLEER. The CDR3 contains 15 residues. The chain's CDR3 is CASSPIWTGGNEQFF. The CDR3 DNA sequence: TGCGCCAGCAGCCCTATATGGACAGGGGGCAATGAGCAGTTCTTC.

The table lists this clonotype with many counts. This chain links TRBV6-1 with TRBJ1-3; 7 nucleotides line up with TRBD1. Trimming at V came to 7 bases and at J to 3 bases, leaving 9 bases not matched to a gene. This CDR3 is built from 15 residues. The germline CDR1 and CDR2 sequences are MNHNS and SASEGT. CDR3 bases: TGTGCCAGCACCGTACAGGGGAGGTTTGGAAACACCATATATTTT. It is translated as CASTVQGRFGNTIYF.

This clonotype was observed a few times. This chain connects TRBV7-9 to TRBJ1-2; possible D gene TRBD1, 6 bases. The V and J ends lost 1 base and 8 bases respectively, with 17 bases between them. The CDR3 sequence is 15 residues long. The germline V gene has CDR1 SEHNR and CDR2 FQNEAQ (reference sequence). The DNA for the CDR3 is TGTGCCAGCAGCTTAGATAAGGGGGAAGGAAGCGGCTACACCTTC. Amino acids: CASSLDKGEGSGYTF.